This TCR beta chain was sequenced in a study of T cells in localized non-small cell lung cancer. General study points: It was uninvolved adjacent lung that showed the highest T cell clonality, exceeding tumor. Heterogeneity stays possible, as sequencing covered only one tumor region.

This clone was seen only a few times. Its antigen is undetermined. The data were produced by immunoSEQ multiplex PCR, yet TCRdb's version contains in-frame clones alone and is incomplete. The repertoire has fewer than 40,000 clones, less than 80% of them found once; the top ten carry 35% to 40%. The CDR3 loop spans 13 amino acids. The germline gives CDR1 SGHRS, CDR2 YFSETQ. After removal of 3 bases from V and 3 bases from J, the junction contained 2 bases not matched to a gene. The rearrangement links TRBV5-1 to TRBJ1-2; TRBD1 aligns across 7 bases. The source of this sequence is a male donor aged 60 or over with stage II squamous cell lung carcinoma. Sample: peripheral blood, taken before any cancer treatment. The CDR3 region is CASSWDSDYGYTF. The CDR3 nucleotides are TGCGCCAGCAGCTGGGACAGTGACTATGGCTACACCTTC.